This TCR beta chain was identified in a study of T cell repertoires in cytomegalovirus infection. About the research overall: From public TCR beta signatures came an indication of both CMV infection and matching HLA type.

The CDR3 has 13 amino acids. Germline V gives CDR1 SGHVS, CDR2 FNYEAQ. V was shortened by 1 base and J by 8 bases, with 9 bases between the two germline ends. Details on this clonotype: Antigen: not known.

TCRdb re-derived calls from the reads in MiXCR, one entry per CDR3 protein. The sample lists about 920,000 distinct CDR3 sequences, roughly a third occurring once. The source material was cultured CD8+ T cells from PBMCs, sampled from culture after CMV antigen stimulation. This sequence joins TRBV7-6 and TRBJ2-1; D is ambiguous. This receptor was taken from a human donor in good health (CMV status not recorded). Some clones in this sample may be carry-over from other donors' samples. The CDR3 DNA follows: TGTGCCAGCAGCTTAGTCACGCGAGATGAGCAGTTCTTC. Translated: CASSLVTRDEQFF.